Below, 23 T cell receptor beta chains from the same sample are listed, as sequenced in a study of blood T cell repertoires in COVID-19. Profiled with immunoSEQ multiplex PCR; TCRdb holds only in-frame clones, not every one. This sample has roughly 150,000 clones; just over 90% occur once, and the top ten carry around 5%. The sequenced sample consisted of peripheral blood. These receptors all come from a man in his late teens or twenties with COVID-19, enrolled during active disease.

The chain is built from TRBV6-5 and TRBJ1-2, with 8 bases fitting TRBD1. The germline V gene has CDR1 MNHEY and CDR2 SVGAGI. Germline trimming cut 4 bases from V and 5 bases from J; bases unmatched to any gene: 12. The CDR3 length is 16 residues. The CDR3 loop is CASSSRTGIKKYGYTF. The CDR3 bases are TGTGCCAGCAGTTCACGGACAGGGATTAAAAAATATGGCTACACCTTC.

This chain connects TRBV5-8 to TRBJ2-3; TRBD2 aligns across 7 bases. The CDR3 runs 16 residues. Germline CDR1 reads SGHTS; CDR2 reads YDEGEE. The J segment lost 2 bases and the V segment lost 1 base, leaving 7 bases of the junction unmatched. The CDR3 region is CASSLPQRGSTDTQYF. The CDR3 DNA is TGTGCCAGCAGCTTGCCACAGCGGGGATCCACAGATACGCAGTATTTT.

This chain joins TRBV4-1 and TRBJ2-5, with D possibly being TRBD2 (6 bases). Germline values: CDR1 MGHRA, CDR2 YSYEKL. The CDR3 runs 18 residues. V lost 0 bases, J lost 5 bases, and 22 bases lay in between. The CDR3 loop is CASSQDQREGRLGETQYF. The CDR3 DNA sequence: TGCGCCAGCAGCCAAGATCAAAGGGAAGGGAGGTTGGGGGAGACCCAGTACTTC.

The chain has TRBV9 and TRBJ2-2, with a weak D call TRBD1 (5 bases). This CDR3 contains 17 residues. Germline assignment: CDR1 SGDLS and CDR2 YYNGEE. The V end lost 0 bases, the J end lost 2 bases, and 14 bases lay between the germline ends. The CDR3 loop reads CASSVVRQGINTGELFF. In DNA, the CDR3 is TGTGCCAGCAGCGTAGTCCGCCAGGGTATTAACACCGGGGAGCTGTTTTTT.

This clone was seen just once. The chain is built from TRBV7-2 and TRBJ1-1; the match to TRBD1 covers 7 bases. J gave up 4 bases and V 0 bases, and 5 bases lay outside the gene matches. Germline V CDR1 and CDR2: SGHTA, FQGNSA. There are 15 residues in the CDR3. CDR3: CASSLAAGGSTEAFF. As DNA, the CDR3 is TGTGCCAGCAGCTTAGCGGCAGGGGGGAGCACTGAAGCTTTCTTT. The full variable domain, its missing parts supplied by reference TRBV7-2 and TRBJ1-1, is GAGVSQSPSNKVTEKGKDVELRCDPISGHTALYWYRQSLGQGLEFLIYFQGNSAPDKSGLPSDRFSAERTGGSVSTLTIQRTQQEDSAVYLCASSLAAGGSTEAFFGQGTRLTVV.

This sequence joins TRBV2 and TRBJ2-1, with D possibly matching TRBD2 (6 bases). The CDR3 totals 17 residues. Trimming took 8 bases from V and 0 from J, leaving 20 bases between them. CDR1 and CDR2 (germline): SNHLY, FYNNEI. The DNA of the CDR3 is TGTGCCAGCTCTCGTAACCCTCTCGGGGGCTCCTACAATGAGCAGTTCTTC. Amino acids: CASSRNPLGGSYNEQFF.

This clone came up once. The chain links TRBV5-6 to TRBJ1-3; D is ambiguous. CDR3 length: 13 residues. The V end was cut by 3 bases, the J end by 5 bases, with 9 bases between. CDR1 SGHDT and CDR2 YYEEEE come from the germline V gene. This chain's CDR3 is CASSWMERNTIYF. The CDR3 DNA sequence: TGTGCCAGCAGCTGGATGGAGAGAAACACCATATATTTT.

CDR3 nucleotide sequence: TGCGCCAGCAGCCAAGAGAGGCGGGAGTTCGATGAGCAGTTCTTC. It is translated as CASSQERREFDEQFF. The chain has TRBV4-3 and TRBJ2-1; TRBD2 aligns across 7 bases. V gave up 0 bases and J gave up 8 bases; unmatched junction bases: 7. CDR3 length: 15 amino acids. Per the germline V gene, CDR1 is LGHNA and CDR2 is YSLEER.

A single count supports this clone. CDR3 nucleotide sequence: TGTGCCAGCAGCCCGACAGGAAGGACTGAAGCTTTCTTT. Amino acids: CASSPTGRTEAFF. This chain connects TRBV7-9 to TRBJ1-1; tentative D call: TRBD1 (6 bases). Per the germline V gene, CDR1 is SEHNR and CDR2 is FQNEAQ (reference sequence). The length of the CDR3 is 13 residues. V was cut by 5 bases and J by 5 bases, with 12 bases left in between.

CDR3 sequence reads: CASSVYGSTDTQYF. CDR3 in DNA: TGTGCCAGCAGCGTATACGGGAGTACAGATACGCAGTATTTT. This chain uses TRBV9 with TRBJ2-3, with D perhaps TRBD2 (6 bases). CDR1 is SGDLS and CDR2 is YYNGEE in the germline V gene. Trimming removed 1 base from V and 3 bases from J, with 9 bases in between. This CDR3 has 14 residues.

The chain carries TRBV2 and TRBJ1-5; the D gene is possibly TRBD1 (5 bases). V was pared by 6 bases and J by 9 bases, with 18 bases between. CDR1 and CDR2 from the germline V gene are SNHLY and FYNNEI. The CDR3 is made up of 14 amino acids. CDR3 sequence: CASSADRAGGPQHF. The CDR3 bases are TGTGCCAGCAGCGCGGACCGAGCCGGGGGGCCCCAGCATTTT.

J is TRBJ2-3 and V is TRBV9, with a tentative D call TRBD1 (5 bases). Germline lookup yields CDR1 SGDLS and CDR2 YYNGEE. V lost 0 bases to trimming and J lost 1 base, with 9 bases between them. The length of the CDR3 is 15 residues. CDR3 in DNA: TGTGCCAGCAGCGTAGAGTCCAGGGGCACAGATACGCAGTATTTT. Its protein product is CASSVESRGTDTQYF.

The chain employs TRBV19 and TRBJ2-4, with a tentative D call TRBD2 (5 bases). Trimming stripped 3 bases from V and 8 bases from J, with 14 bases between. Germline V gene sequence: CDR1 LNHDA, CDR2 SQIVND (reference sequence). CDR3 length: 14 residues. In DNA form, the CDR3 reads TGTGCCAGTAGTATGAGAGGGTTGTTTGACATTCAGTACTTC. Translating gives CASSMRGLFDIQYF.

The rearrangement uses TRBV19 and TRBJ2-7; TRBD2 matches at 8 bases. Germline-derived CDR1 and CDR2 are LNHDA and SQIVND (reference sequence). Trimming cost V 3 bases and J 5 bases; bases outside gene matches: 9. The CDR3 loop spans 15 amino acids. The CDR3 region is CASSIRGGRFDEQYF. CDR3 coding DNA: TGTGCCAGTAGTATTCGGGGGGGCAGGTTCGACGAGCAGTACTTC. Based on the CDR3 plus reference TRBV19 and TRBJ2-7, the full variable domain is DGGITQSPKYLFRKEGQNVTLSCEQNLNHDAMYWYRQDPGQGLRLIYYSQIVNDFQKGDIAEGYSVSREKKESFPLTVTSAQKNPTAFYLCASSIRGGRFDEQYFGPGTRLTVT.

CDR3 residues: CASSPKWTAYNEQFF. The CDR3 region has the DNA TGTGCCAGCAGTCCCAAATGGACAGCCTACAATGAGCAGTTCTTC. The chain is built from TRBV27 and TRBJ2-1, with D possibly being TRBD1 (6 bases). The CDR3 is 15 residues long. Trimming cost V 5 bases and J 2 bases, with 13 bases left between them. Germline V lookup: CDR1 MNHEY, CDR2 SMNVEV (reference sequence).

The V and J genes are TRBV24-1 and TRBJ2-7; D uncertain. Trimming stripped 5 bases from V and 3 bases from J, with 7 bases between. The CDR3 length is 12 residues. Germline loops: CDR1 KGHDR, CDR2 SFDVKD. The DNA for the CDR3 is TGTGCCACCAGTGGAAACGGCTACGAGCAGTACTTC. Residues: CATSGNGYEQYF.

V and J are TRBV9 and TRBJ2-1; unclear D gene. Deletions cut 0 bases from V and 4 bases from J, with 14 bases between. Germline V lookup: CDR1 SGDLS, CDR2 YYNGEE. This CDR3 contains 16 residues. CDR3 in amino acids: CASSVARQVLYNEQFF. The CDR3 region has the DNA TGTGCCAGCAGCGTAGCGCGTCAGGTCCTATACAATGAGCAGTTCTTC.

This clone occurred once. CDR3 in DNA: TGTGCCAGCAGCGCATCCGCAGGGATTTCACCCCTCCACTTT. Protein product: CASSASAGISPLHF. This rearrangement joins TRBV13 to TRBJ1-6, with a tentative D call TRBD1 (5 bases). The CDR3 totals 14 residues. Looked up from germline, CDR1 is PRHDT and CDR2 is FYEKMQ (reference sequence). V lost 5 bases and J lost 9, with 14 bases in between.

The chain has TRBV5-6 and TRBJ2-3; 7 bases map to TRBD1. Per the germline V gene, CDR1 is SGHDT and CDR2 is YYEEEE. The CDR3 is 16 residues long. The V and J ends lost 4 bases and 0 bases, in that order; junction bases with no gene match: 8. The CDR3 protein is CASSPSTGASTDTQYF. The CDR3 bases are TGTGCCAGCAGCCCATCCACAGGGGCTAGCACAGATACGCAGTATTTT.

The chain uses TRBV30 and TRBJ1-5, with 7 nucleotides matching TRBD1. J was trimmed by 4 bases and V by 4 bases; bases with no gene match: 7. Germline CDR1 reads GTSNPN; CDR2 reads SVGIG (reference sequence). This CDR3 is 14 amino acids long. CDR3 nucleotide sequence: TGTGCCTGGAAAAGACAGGGTGGGAATCAGCCCCAGCATTTT. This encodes CAWKRQGGNQPQHF.

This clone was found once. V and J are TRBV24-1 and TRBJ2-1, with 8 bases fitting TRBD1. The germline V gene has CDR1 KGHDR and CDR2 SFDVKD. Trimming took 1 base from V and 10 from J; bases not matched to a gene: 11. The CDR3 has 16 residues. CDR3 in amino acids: CATSDFRGQGVREQFF. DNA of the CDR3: TGTGCCACCAGTGATTTCAGAGGACAGGGAGTGCGGGAGCAGTTCTTC.

DNA for the CDR3: TGTGCCACCAGCATCGTACTGGGAGATTACGAGCAGTACTTC. Translation gives CATSIVLGDYEQYF. The rearrangement links TRBV15 to TRBJ2-7; D is perhaps TRBD2 (5 bases). The CDR3 length is 14 residues. Trimming cost V 4 bases and J 4 bases, with 14 bases left between them. Germline CDR1 reads LNHNV; CDR2 reads YYDKDF (reference sequence).

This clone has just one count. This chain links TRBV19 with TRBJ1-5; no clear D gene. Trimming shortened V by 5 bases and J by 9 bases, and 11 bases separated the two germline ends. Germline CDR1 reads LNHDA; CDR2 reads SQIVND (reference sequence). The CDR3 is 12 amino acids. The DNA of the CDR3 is TGTGCCAGTAGTCCGCAACAGTGGCCCCAGCATTTT. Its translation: CASSPQQWPQHF.